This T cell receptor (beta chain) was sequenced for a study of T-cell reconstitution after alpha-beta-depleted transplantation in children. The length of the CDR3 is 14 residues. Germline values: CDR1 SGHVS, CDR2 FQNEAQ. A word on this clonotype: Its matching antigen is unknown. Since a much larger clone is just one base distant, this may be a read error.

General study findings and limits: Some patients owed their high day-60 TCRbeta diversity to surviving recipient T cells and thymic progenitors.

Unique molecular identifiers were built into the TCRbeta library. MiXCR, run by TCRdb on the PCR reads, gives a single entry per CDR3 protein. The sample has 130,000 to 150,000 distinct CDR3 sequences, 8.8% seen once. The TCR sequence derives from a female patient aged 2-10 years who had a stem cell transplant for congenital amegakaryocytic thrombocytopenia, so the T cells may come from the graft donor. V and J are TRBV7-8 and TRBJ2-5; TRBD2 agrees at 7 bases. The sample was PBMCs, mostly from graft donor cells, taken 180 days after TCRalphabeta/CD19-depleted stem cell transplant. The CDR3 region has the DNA TGTGCCTGCAGCCGGACTAGTGTTGGAGAGACCCAGTACTTC. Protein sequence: CACSRTSVGETQYF.